The 27 T cell receptor beta chains below come from one sample, sequenced in a study of shared clonotypes between healthy human individuals. The repertoire was sequenced with immunoSEQ multiplex PCR; TCRdb's copy has only in-frame clones and lacks some. This sample has 950,000 to 1,300,000 clones, with about 75% found just once. What was sequenced was memory CD4+ T cells sorted from blood. The sample's subset: CD45RA-negative fraction. The receptors were gathered from a man aged 18 to 30 in good health.

The V gene is TRBV4-1, the J gene TRBJ2-1, with D possibly TRBD1 on 5 matching bases. Trimming left V 4 bases short and J 0 bases short, with 16 bases between. The CDR3 is made up of 17 amino acids. The germline gives CDR1 MGHRA, CDR2 YSYEKL. The CDR3 loop reads CASSRGTGFSSYNEQFF. As DNA, the CDR3 is TGCGCCAGCAGCCGAGGAACAGGTTTCAGCTCCTACAATGAGCAGTTCTTC.

V usage is TRBV30 and J usage is TRBJ2-2; a possible D gene is TRBD1 (5 bases). Germline lookup yields CDR1 GTSNPN and CDR2 SVGIG (reference sequence). The CDR3 loop spans 18 amino acids. Trimming pared 3 bases from V and 3 bases from J, leaving 23 bases between. CDR3: CAWSFDRHDVEDTGELFF. The CDR3 nucleotides are TGTGCCTGGAGCTTCGACAGACATGACGTAGAGGACACCGGGGAGCTGTTTTTT. Filled out from reference TRBV30 and TRBJ2-2, the complete variable domain reads SQTIHQWPATLVQPVGSPLSLECTVEGTSNPNLYWYRQAAGRGLQLLFYSVGIGQISSEVPQNLSASRPQDRQFILSSKKLLLSDSGFYLCAWSFDRHDVEDTGELFFGEGSRLTVL.

The chain joins TRBV6-5 to TRBJ2-3; D unclear. The germline V gene encodes CDR1 MNHEY and CDR2 SVGAGI. Trimming took off 7 bases at V and 2 bases at J, with 16 bases between the two ends. This CDR3 spans 15 amino acids. CDR3 residues: CASTDAPANTDTQYF. CDR3 coding DNA: TGTGCCAGCACCGATGCGCCTGCTAACACAGATACGCAGTATTTT.

The chain employs TRBV15 and TRBJ2-5; 8 bases line up with TRBD2. This CDR3 is 16 amino acids long. Germline lookup yields CDR1 LNHNV and CDR2 YYDKDF (reference sequence). V was clipped by 5 bases and J by 0 bases; unmatched bases: 8. CDR3 sequence: CATSPLGGGYQETQYF. The CDR3 DNA sequence: TGTGCCACCAGCCCTCTCGGGGGGGGGTACCAAGAGACCCAGTACTTC.

This clone turned up a few times. This chain uses TRBV7-8 with TRBJ1-1, with no clear D. The V end lost 1 base, the J end lost 1 base, and 4 bases lay between the germline ends. The CDR3 is made up of 13 amino acids. Germline loops: CDR1 SGHVS, CDR2 FQNEAQ. In DNA form, the CDR3 reads TGTGCCAGCAGCTTAGAGGGGAACACTGAAGCTTTCTTT. As protein: CASSLEGNTEAFF.

J is TRBJ1-1 and V is TRBV5-1, with D tentatively TRBD1 (5 bases). The length of the CDR3 is 12 residues. Trimming shortened V by 0 bases and J by 6 bases, and 6 bases separated the two germline ends. Germline V CDR1 and CDR2: SGHRS, YFSETQ. The CDR3 region has the DNA TGCGCCAGCAGCTTGGGGGGCCCTGAAGCTTTCTTT. Encoded protein: CASSLGGPEAFF.

This clone came up a few times. Distinct nucleotide sequences in the sample also encode this CDR3. The chain recombines TRBV5-1 with TRBJ1-3, with D possibly being TRBD1 (5 bases). Germline CDR1 SGHRS, CDR2 YFSETQ. The V end was cut by 3 bases, the J end by 1 base, with 8 bases between. The CDR3 spans 14 residues. The CDR3: CASSSGGSGNTIYF. The DNA of the CDR3 is TGCGCCAGCAGCTCCGGGGGTTCTGGAAACACCATATATTTT. Using reference TRBV5-1 and TRBJ1-3 for the parts outside the CDR3, the full variable domain is KAGVTQTPRYLIKTRGQQVTLSCSPISGHRSVSWYQQTPGQGLQFLFEYFSETQRNKGNFPGRFSGRQFSNSRSEMNVSTLELGDSALYLCASSSGGSGNTIYFGEGSWLTVV.

In its sample, this clone was seen a few times. This chain links TRBV30 with TRBJ1-3, with a weak D call TRBD1 (6 bases). Germline CDR1 reads GTSNPN; CDR2 reads SVGIG (reference sequence). Trimming shortened V by 0 bases and J by 0 bases, and 33 bases separated the two germline ends. CDR3 size: 23 residues. The CDR3 reads CAWSVVVEILGGLAVHSGNTIYF. In nucleotides, the CDR3 is TGTGCCTGGAGTGTAGTAGTCGAGATCCTGGGGGGCCTCGCCGTCCACTCTGGAAACACCATATATTTT.

The count of this clone is one. The chain combines TRBV7-8 with TRBJ2-1; 8 bases line up with TRBD2. CDR1 is SGHVS, CDR2 FQNEAQ, per germline. Losses at the gene ends were 1 base for V and 2 bases for J; bases not matched to a gene: 1. The CDR3 loop spans 15 amino acids. The CDR3 is CASSLGAGAYNEQFF. Written as DNA, the CDR3 is TGTGCCAGCAGCTTAGGAGCGGGAGCCTACAATGAGCAGTTCTTC.

The chain is built from TRBV7-8 and TRBJ2-7; D perhaps matches TRBD1 (5 bases). CDR1 and CDR2 from the germline V gene are SGHVS and FQNEAQ. V lost 4 bases and J lost 6, with 10 bases in between. CDR3 length equals 12 residues. The CDR3 sequence: CASSSDRSEQYF. The CDR3 DNA follows: TGTGCCAGCAGCTCTGACAGAAGCGAGCAGTACTTC. Drawing the rest from reference TRBV7-8 and TRBJ2-7, the complete variable domain is GAGVSQSPRYKVAKRGQDVALRCDPISGHVSLFWYQQALGQGPEFLTYFQNEAQLDKSGLPSDRFFAERPEGSVSTLKIQRTQQEDSAVYLCASSSDRSEQYFGPGTRLTVT.

As to this clone: This sequence may be a read error, since a much larger clone differs from it by one base. The rearrangement links TRBV14 to TRBJ2-2; D is undetermined. The ends were cut back, 4 bases at V and 1 base at J, with 4 bases in the middle. Per the germline V gene, CDR1 is SGHDN and CDR2 is FVKESK. The CDR3 is 13 residues long. CDR3 loop: CASSRGNTGELFF. DNA of the CDR3: TGTGCCAGCAGCCGGGGGAACACCGGGGAGCTGTTTTTT.

This clone was counted at least ten times. The chain recombines TRBV6-1 with TRBJ2-1; D remains unclear. This CDR3 spans 12 amino acids. Trimming removed 0 bases from V and 8 bases from J, with 5 bases in between. The germline V gene has CDR1 MNHNS and CDR2 SASEGT. The CDR3 DNA reads TGTGCCAGCAGTGAAGCTCTGGATGAGCAGTTCTTC. Protein sequence: CASSEALDEQFF.

V usage is TRBV7-8 and J usage is TRBJ2-7, with 9 bases lining up with TRBD1. The CDR3 is 15 amino acids. Germline V gene lookup returns CDR1 SGHVS and CDR2 FQNEAQ. Trimming removed 4 bases from V and 5 bases from J; junction bases left unmatched: 9. The CDR3 spells CASSSPPDRGHEQYF. The CDR3 nucleotides read TGTGCCAGCAGCTCCCCCCCGGACAGGGGCCACGAGCAGTACTTC. The full variable domain, in which reference TRBV7-8 and TRBJ2-7 provide the parts outside the CDR3, is GAGVSQSPRYKVAKRGQDVALRCDPISGHVSLFWYQQALGQGPEFLTYFQNEAQLDKSGLPSDRFFAERPEGSVSTLKIQRTQQEDSAVYLCASSSPPDRGHEQYFGPGTRLTVT.

The sample holds a few counts of this clone. The rearrangement uses TRBV7-2 and TRBJ2-3, with 14 bases matching TRBD2. CDR3 length: 16 amino acids. With 5 bases clipped from V and 6 bases from J, the junction kept 7 bases outside the gene matches. The germline CDR1 and CDR2 sequences are SGHTA and FQGNSA. This CDR3 reads CASSLGTSGRSDTQYF. The DNA for the CDR3 is TGTGCCAGCAGCCTGGGGACTAGCGGGAGAAGCGATACGCAGTATTTT.

In the case of this clone: The same CDR3 arises from other DNA sequences in this sample as well. V gene TRBV7-2 combines with J gene TRBJ2-7; tentatively, D is TRBD2 (6 bases). Germline CDR1 SGHTA, CDR2 FQGNSA. The CDR3 has 12 amino acids. Trimming took off 5 bases at V and 1 base at J, with 6 bases between the two ends. The CDR3 loop reads CASSGRSYEQYF. CDR3 coding DNA: TGTGCCAGCAGCGGGAGGTCCTACGAGCAGTACTTC.

The genes are TRBV5-4 and TRBJ2-7; TRBD1 matches 9 bases. The germline gives CDR1 SGHNT, CDR2 YYREEE (reference sequence). The V and J ends lost 4 bases and 4 bases, in that order; junction bases with no gene match: 9. The CDR3 consists of 15 residues. This CDR3 reads CASSVQGQGKYEQYF. The CDR3 DNA is TGTGCCAGCAGCGTCCAGGGACAGGGTAAATACGAGCAGTACTTC.

CDR3: CAWRGGRHEQYF. CDR3 DNA sequence: TGTGCCTGGAGGGGAGGACGCCACGAGCAGTACTTC. The chain carries TRBV30 and TRBJ2-5, with a possible D match to TRBD2 (6 bases). Near its end, the DNA agrees better with TRBJ2-7, so the J call may be wrong. The CDR3 spans 12 residues. Germline assignment: CDR1 GTSNPN and CDR2 SVGIG (reference sequence).

Details on this clone: This likely traces to a read error, being one base from a far larger clone. The chain couples TRBV6-1 to TRBJ1-1, with 10 bases lining up with TRBD1. The CDR3 runs 14 residues. The germline V gene encodes CDR1 MNHNS and CDR2 SASEGT. Unmatched junction bases numbered 2, after V lost 4 bases and J lost 3 bases. In DNA form, the CDR3 reads TGTGCCAGCAGTGGACAGGGGGCGCACACTGAAGCTTTCTTT. As protein: CASSGQGAHTEAFF.

The table lists this clone with a count of one. This sequence joins TRBV9 and TRBJ1-2; D not certain. CDR3 size: 13 residues. Trimming pared 3 bases from V and 4 bases from J, leaving 10 bases between. Germline CDR1 and CDR2: SGDLS and YYNGEE. CDR3 nucleotide sequence: TGTGCCAGCAGCGCCGTGGCTTTCTATGGCTACACCTTC. Encoded protein: CASSAVAFYGYTF.

The V and J genes are TRBV6-1 and TRBJ2-2; 8 bases align to TRBD1. V lost 4 bases to trimming and J lost 0 bases; unmatched junction nucleotides: 7. The CDR3 totals 17 residues. Germline values: CDR1 MNHNS, CDR2 SASEGT. The CDR3 bases are TGTGCCAGCAGTGCGATAAAGACAGGGGCGAACACCGGGGAGCTGTTTTTT. Protein sequence: CASSAIKTGANTGELFF.

As concerns this clone: The junction departs from the called germline gene at one end, perhaps through a read error. The chain is built from TRBV19 and TRBJ2-5; 10 bases align to TRBD1. Germline V gene data show CDR1 as LNHDA and CDR2 as SQIVND (reference sequence). The CDR3 is 16 amino acids. The CDR3 nucleotides read TGTGCCAGTAGCCAACGGACAGGGGGAAGGCAAGAGATCCAGTACTTC. Its protein is CASSQRTGGRQEIQYF.

The V gene is TRBV6-1, the J gene TRBJ1-2, with D unresolved. V was shortened by 1 base and J by 2 bases, with 11 bases between the two germline ends. The CDR3 sequence is 15 residues long. Germline V CDR1 and CDR2: MNHNS, SASEGT. The CDR3 DNA is TGTGCCAGCAGTGAAGTCTGGGGAGGGAACTATGGCTACACCTTC. It yields the protein CASSEVWGGNYGYTF.

Comment on this clone: Other DNA sequences from this sample encode an identical CDR3 as well. The chain has TRBV11-2 and TRBJ2-5; TRBD2 aligns across 8 bases. This CDR3 is 16 amino acids long. The V gene end was trimmed by 0 bases and the J gene end by 1 base; junction bases not matched to a gene: 4. CDR1 and CDR2 from the germline V gene are SGHAT and FQNNGV. For the CDR3, the DNA is TGTGCCAGCAGCTTAGATACTAGCGGTTCCCAAGAGACCCAGTACTTC. It is translated as CASSLDTSGSQETQYF.

This chain uses TRBV30 with TRBJ2-2; perhaps TRBD2 as D (5 bases). Trimming took off 0 bases at V and 5 bases at J, with 19 bases between the two ends. CDR1 GTSNPN and CDR2 SVGIG come from the germline V gene (reference sequence). There are 17 residues in the CDR3. The CDR3 sequence: CAWSVEGWGSRTGELFF. CDR3 DNA sequence: TGTGCCTGGAGTGTAGAGGGATGGGGATCACGGACCGGGGAGCTGTTTTTT.

The rearrangement joins TRBV5-1 to TRBJ2-3; TRBD2 might be the D (5 bases). The CDR3 has 14 residues. V lost 4 bases and J lost 1, with 10 bases in between. Germline CDR1 SGHRS, CDR2 YFSETQ. CDR3 residues: CASSPADRTDTQYF. The CDR3 bases are TGCGCCAGCAGCCCAGCGGACCGCACAGATACGCAGTATTTT. Combining the CDR3 with reference TRBV5-1 and TRBJ2-3 gives the whole variable domain KAGVTQTPRYLIKTRGQQVTLSCSPISGHRSVSWYQQTPGQGLQFLFEYFSETQRNKGNFPGRFSGRQFSNSRSEMNVSTLELGDSALYLCASSPADRTDTQYFGPGTRLTVL.

This clone has only a few counts. The chain employs TRBV11-2 and TRBJ1-6; D unresolved. V dropped 3 bases and J dropped 10 bases, with 7 bases sitting between them. CDR1 is SGHAT and CDR2 is FQNNGV in the germline V gene. The CDR3 runs 12 residues. CDR3 amino acids: CASSFPRSPLHF. In DNA, the CDR3 is TGTGCCAGCAGCTTTCCCCGGTCACCCCTCCACTTT.

V is TRBV19 and J is TRBJ2-1; 14 positions match TRBD2. The CDR3 runs to 16 residues. The V segment lost 7 bases and the J segment 1 base; nucleotides outside the gene matches: 3. Germline V gene lookup returns CDR1 LNHDA and CDR2 SQIVND (reference sequence). The CDR3 sequence: CASTRTSGGSYNEQFF. The CDR3, as DNA: TGTGCCAGTACTCGGACTAGCGGGGGGTCCTACAATGAGCAGTTCTTC.